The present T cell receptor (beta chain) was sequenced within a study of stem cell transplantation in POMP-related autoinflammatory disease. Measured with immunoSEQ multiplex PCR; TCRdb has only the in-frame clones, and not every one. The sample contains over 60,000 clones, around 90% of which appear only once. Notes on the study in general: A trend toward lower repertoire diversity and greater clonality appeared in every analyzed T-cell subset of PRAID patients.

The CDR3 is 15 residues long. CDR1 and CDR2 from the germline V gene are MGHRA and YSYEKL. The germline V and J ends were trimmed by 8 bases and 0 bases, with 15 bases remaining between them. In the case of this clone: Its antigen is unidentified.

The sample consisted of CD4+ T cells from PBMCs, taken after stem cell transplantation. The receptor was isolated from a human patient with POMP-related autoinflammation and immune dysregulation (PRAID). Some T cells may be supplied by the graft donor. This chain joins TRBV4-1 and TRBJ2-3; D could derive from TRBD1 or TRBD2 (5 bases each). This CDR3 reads CASSPGRPSTDTQYF. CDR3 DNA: TGCGCCAGCTCGCCGGGACGGCCTAGCACAGATACGCAGTATTTT.